The 13 T cell receptor beta chains below all came from one sample that was sequenced in a study of T cell responses to AZD1222 COVID-19 vaccine. Generated by immunoSEQ multiplex PCR, the TCRdb table keeps only in-frame clones and is missing some. The sample contains 70,000 to 75,000 clones, roughly 87% of which appear only once. This specimen consisted of peripheral blood, obtained 28 days after the second AZD1222 dose. These receptors were collected from an adult who received the AZD1222 COVID-19 vaccine.

This chain links TRBV29-1 with TRBJ1-5; no firm D call. V dropped 2 bases and J dropped 7 bases, with 12 bases sitting between them. CDR3 length: 13 residues. Germline lookup yields CDR1 SQVTM and CDR2 ANQGSEA. CDR3 sequence reads: CSVESSEGQPQHF. The CDR3 bases are TGCAGCGTTGAATCGTCCGAGGGCCAGCCCCAGCATTTT.

This clone was recorded only once. The V call is TRBV19, the J call TRBJ1-6; tentatively, D is TRBD1 (5 bases). V lost 3 bases to trimming and J lost 10 bases, with 10 bases between them. Germline V gene data show CDR1 as LNHDA and CDR2 as SQIVND (reference sequence). The CDR3 is made up of 13 amino acids. The CDR3 is CASSMQGESPLHF. CDR3 DNA: TGTGCCAGTAGTATGCAGGGTGAATCACCCCTCCACTTT.

This chain connects TRBV6-5 to TRBJ1-1, with a possible D match to TRBD1 (6 bases). The V and J ends lost 6 bases and 4 bases respectively, with 9 bases between them. Germline CDR1 is MNHEY and CDR2 is SVGAGI. The length of the CDR3 is 12 residues. CDR3 amino acids: CASRTGLTEAFF. In DNA form, the CDR3 reads TGTGCCAGCAGAACAGGGCTCACTGAAGCTTTCTTT.

The CDR3 protein is CASSSRGSYNSPLHF. The CDR3 DNA reads TGTGCCAGCAGCTCTAGGGGTTCTTATAATTCACCCCTCCACTTT. The V and J genes are TRBV7-6 and TRBJ1-6; tentative D call: TRBD1 (5 bases). Trimming removed 4 bases from V and 4 bases from J, with 11 bases in between. Germline V gene lookup returns CDR1 SGHVS and CDR2 FNYEAQ. This CDR3 is built from 15 residues. Together with reference TRBV7-6 and TRBJ1-6, the CDR3 gives the full variable domain: GAGVSQSPRYKVTKRGQDVALRCDPISGHVSLYWYRQALGQGPEFLTYFNYEAQQDKSGLPNDRFSAERPEGSISTLTIQRTEQRDSAMYRCASSSRGSYNSPLHFGNGTRLTVT.

The chain has TRBV6-2 or TRBV6-3 and TRBJ2-7, with D perhaps matching TRBD2 (5 bases). V dropped 6 bases and J dropped 6 bases, with 15 bases sitting between them. The CDR3 runs to 13 residues. Germline V gene sequence: CDR1 MNHEY, CDR2 SVGEGT. CDR3: CASSLSSGIEQYF. The CDR3 nucleotides are TGTGCCAGCAGCCTATCCTCGGGGATCGAGCAGTACTTC.

The genes are TRBV18 and TRBJ2-7; possible D gene TRBD2, 6 bases. CDR3 length: 16 residues. The V end was cut by 3 bases, the J end by 6 bases, with 21 bases between. Germline CDR1 and CDR2: KGHSH and LQKENI. CDR3 amino acids: CASSPPEGLVGLEQYF. CDR3 nucleotides: TGTGCCAGCTCACCGCCGGAGGGGTTGGTGGGGCTCGAGCAGTACTTC.

The table lists this clone with a few counts. The chain uses TRBV5-8 and TRBJ2-7, with 7 bases lining up with TRBD1. The CDR3 has 16 residues. Germline V lookup: CDR1 SGHTS, CDR2 YDEGEE. Trimming took 4 bases from V and 1 from J; bases not matched to a gene: 11. This chain's CDR3 is CASSAGQVHLSYEQYF. Written as DNA, the CDR3 is TGTGCCAGCAGCGCCGGACAGGTACATTTATCCTACGAGCAGTACTTC.

The genes are TRBV4-1 and TRBJ1-6; D unresolved. The CDR3 sequence is 16 residues long. The germline V gene encodes CDR1 MGHRA and CDR2 YSYEKL. Trimming removed 0 bases at V and 0 bases at J, with 6 bases between. CDR3 amino acids: CASSQDGSSYNSPLHF. CDR3 nucleotides: TGCGCCAGCAGCCAAGACGGGAGCTCCTATAATTCACCCCTCCACTTT.

V is TRBV18 and J is TRBJ2-7, with a possible D match to TRBD1 (6 bases). The length of the CDR3 is 15 residues. V lost 4 bases and J 5 bases, leaving 18 bases between the germline ends. CDR1 and CDR2 from the germline V gene are KGHSH and LQKENI. The CDR3 region is CASSRLGGVRNEQYF. The CDR3 DNA sequence: TGTGCCAGCTCACGTCTAGGGGGAGTGAGAAACGAGCAGTACTTC.

In its sample, this clone was seen once. The chain is built from TRBV12-3 or TRBV12-4 and TRBJ2-1; D call uncertain. This CDR3 has 13 amino acids. Between the trimmed V and J ends, which lost 7 bases and 6 bases, there was a span of 13 bases. CDR3 residues: CASTPPGLNEQFF. CDR3 coding DNA: TGTGCCAGCACCCCCCCCGGCCTCAATGAGCAGTTCTTC.

The chain employs TRBV18 and TRBJ1-2, with D possibly matching TRBD1 (6 bases). Deletions cut 0 bases from V and 8 bases from J, with 13 bases between. This CDR3 contains 14 residues. The germline V gene encodes CDR1 KGHSH and CDR2 LQKENI. Here the CDR3 reads CASSPPTGDIGYTF. CDR3 coding DNA: TGTGCCAGCTCACCACCGACAGGTGATATAGGCTACACCTTC.

This chain joins TRBV19 and TRBJ2-1; D gene unclear. CDR1 is LNHDA and CDR2 is SQIVND in the germline V gene (reference sequence). CDR3 size: 15 residues. Between the trimmed V and J ends, which lost 3 bases and 4 bases, there was a span of 13 bases. CDR3 region: CASSIRIVVYNEQFF. For the CDR3, the DNA is TGTGCCAGTAGTATTAGAATAGTCGTTTACAATGAGCAGTTCTTC. The full variable domain, in which reference TRBV19 and TRBJ2-1 provide the parts outside the CDR3, is DGGITQSPKYLFRKEGQNVTLSCEQNLNHDAMYWYRQDPGQGLRLIYYSQIVNDFQKGDIAEGYSVSREKKESFPLTVTSAQKNPTAFYLCASSIRIVVYNEQFFGPGTRLTVL.

The rearrangement uses TRBV7-2 and TRBJ1-2; D gene uncertain. Germline V gives CDR1 SGHTA, CDR2 FQGNSA. V shed 5 bases and J shed 3 bases, with 16 bases lying between them. This CDR3 is built from 15 residues. CDR3 DNA sequence: TGTGCCAGCAGCCAAGACCCCGGGAAGTACTATGGCTACACCTTC. As protein: CASSQDPGKYYGYTF.